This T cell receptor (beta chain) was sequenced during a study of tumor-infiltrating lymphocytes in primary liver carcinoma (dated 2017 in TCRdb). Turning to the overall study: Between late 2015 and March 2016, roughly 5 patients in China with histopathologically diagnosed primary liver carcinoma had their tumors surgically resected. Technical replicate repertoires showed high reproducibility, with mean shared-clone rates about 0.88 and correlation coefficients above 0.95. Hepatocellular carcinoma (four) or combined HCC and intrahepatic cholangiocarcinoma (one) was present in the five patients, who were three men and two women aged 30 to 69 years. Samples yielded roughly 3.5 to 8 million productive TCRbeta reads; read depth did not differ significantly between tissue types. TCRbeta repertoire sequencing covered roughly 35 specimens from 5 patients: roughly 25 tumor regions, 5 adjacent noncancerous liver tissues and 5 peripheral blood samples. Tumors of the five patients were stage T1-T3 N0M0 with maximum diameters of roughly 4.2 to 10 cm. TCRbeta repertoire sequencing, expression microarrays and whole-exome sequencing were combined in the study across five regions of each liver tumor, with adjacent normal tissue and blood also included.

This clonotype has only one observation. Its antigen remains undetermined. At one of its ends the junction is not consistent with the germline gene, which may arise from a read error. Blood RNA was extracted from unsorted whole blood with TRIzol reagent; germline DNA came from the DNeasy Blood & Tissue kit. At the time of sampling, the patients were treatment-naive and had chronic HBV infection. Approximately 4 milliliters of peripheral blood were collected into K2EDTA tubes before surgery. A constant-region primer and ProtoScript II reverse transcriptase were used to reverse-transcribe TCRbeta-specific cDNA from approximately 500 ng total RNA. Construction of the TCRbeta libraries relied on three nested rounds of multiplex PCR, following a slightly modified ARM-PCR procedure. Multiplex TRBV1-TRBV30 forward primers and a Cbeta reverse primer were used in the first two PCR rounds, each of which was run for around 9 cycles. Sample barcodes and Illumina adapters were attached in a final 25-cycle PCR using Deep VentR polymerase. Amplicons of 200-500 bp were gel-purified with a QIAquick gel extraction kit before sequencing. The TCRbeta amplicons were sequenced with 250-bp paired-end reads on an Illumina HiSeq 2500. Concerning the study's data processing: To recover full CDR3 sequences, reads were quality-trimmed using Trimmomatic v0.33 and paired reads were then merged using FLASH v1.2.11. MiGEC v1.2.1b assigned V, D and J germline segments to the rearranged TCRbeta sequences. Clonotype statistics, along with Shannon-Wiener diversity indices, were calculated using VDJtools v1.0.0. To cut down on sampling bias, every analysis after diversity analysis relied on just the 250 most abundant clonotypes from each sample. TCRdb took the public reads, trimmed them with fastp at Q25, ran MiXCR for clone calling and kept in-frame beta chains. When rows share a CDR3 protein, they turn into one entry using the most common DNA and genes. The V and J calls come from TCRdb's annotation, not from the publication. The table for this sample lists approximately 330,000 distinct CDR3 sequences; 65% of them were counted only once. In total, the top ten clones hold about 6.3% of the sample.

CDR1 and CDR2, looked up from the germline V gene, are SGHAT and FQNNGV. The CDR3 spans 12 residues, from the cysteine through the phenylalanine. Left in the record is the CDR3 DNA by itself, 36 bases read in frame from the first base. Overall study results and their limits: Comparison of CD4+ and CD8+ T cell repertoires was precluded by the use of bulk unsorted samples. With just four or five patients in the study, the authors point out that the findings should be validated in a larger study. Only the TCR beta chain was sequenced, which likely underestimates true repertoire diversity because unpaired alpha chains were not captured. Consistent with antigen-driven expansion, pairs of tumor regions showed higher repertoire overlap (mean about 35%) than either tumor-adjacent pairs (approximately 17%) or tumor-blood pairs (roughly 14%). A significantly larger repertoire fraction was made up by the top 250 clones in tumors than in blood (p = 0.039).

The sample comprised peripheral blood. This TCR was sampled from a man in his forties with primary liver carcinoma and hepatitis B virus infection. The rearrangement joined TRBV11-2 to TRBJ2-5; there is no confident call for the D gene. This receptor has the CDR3 CPSSLDVETLYF. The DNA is TGTCCCAGCAGCTTAGATGTGGAGACCCTGTATTTC. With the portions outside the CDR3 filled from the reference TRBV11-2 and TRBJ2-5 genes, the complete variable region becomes EAGVAQSPRYKIIEKRQSVAFWCNPISGHATLYWYQQILGQGPKLLIQFQNNGVVDDSQLPKDRFSAERLKGVDSTLKIQPAKLEDSAVYLCPSSLDVETLYFGPGTRLLVL.